The sequence of this TCR beta chain was determined in a study of spatial heterogeneity in lung cancer. Study-level findings and limits: Mutation tallies in tumors tracked expanded intratumoral alpha and beta TCR counts.

Indicated time point: sample taken at primary tumor resection. This clonotype was recorded a few times. What it binds is unknown. The J segment lost 4 bases and the V segment lost 2 bases, leaving 14 bases of the junction unmatched. Germline lookup yields CDR1 SQVTM and CDR2 ANQGSEA. The CDR3 has 17 amino acids. TCRdb re-derived calls from the 5' RACE reads in MiXCR, one entry per CDR3 protein. The sample includes about 5,100 distinct CDR3 sequences, roughly 8% of them seen just once. This chain joins TRBV29-1 and TRBJ2-1, with 7 nucleotides matching TRBD2. The receptor was isolated from a female donor with early-stage non-small cell lung cancer. Source: lung tumor tissue, taken at surgery. CDR3 protein: CSVERGRAAGTYNEQFF. CDR3 DNA: TGCAGCGTTGAACGGGGGAGGGCAGCCGGAACTTACAATGAGCAGTTCTTC.